This T cell receptor beta chain was identified in a study of cytomegalovirus exposure and HLA in healthy donors. Use of 60 Vbeta and 13 Jbeta primers characterized the PCR. Measured with immunoSEQ multiplex PCR; TCRdb has only the in-frame clones, and not every one. The sample shows approximately 200,000 clones, more than 70% of them seen only once. The study did not record CMV serostatus for this donor. General study points: In a later analysis, an Asian-associated ancestry cluster reportedly showed fewer N-insertions than the roughly 650-donor mean. In a later analysis, TCR beta V- and J-gene trimming showed a link to a missense DCLRE1C variant.

This clone has a single count. Antigen: not known. CDR1 SGHRS and CDR2 YFSETQ come from the germline V gene. There are 15 residues in the CDR3. The trim removed 0 bases at V and 3 bases at J, leaving 4 bases unmatched. This TCR was sampled from a human donor in good health. This chain links TRBV5-1 with TRBJ2-7, with 9 bases matching TRBD1. Sequencing was carried out using PBMCs. CDR3 DNA sequence: TGCGCCAGCAGCTTGGGGGGACAGGGCCGCTACGAGCAGTACTTC. Amino acids: CASSLGGQGRYEQYF.